This T cell receptor (beta chain) was recovered during a study of T cell changes during pregnancy in multiple sclerosis. Germline CDR1 is MRHNA and CDR2 is SNTAGT. The V gene end was trimmed by 6 bases and the J gene end by 7 bases; junction bases not matched to a gene: 8. The CDR3 runs to 13 residues. The repertoire was sequenced with immunoSEQ multiplex PCR; TCRdb's copy has only in-frame clones and lacks some. The data hold about 110,000 clones, with 85% to 95% observed a single time. This TCR was recovered from a female donor in good health, enrolled as a control in a pregnancy study. The source was peripheral blood, collected in the third trimester of pregnancy. This chain connects TRBV6-4 to TRBJ2-7, with 8 bases that match TRBD1. CDR3 sequence reads: CASRWTGPKEQYF. CDR3 nucleotide sequence: TGTGCCAGCAGGTGGACAGGGCCGAAAGAGCAGTACTTC.